This T cell receptor beta chain originates from a study of shared T cell receptors in the human thymus. CDR3 length: 14 residues. Germline V gene sequence: CDR1 SGHTA, CDR2 FQGNSA. Trimming took off 2 bases at V and 4 bases at J, with 11 bases between the two ends. This table comes from immunoSEQ multiplex PCR, and its TCRdb copy is limited to in-frame clones, with some not included. The top ten hold 0.0095% to 0.013% of the sample, which has 700,000 or so clones, roughly 88% seen once. These data were also filed under a second study, of human thymus T cells. That source adds: Thymus tissue for the work was resected from patients undergoing corrective heart surgery. Thymic and blood repertoires seemed to show skewed V and J gene use. Related reports documented highly overlapping thymic repertoires among unrelated individuals.

This TCR was sampled from a girl in the first two years of life with a congenital heart defect. V gene TRBV7-2 combines with J gene TRBJ1-2, with D maybe TRBD1 (5 bases). The sample comprised thymocytes. In DNA form, the CDR3 reads TGTGCCAGCAGCTTACGGGGGGAGGGCTATGGCTACACCTTC. This translates into CASSLRGEGYGYTF. Complete variable domain (other parts from reference TRBV7-2 and TRBJ1-2): GAGVSQSPSNKVTEKGKDVELRCDPISGHTALYWYRQSLGQGLEFLIYFQGNSAPDKSGLPSDRFSAERTGGSVSTLTIQRTQQEDSAVYLCASSLRGEGYGYTFGSGTRLTVV.